This T cell receptor (beta chain) was identified in a study of Graves' ophthalmopathy and Graves' hyperthyroidism. Germline lookup yields CDR1 MGHRA and CDR2 YSYEKL. This CDR3 contains 16 residues. The trim removed 2 bases at V and 2 bases at J, leaving 8 bases unmatched. The PBMCs were taken from under 12 ml of fresh peripheral blood. Transcripts of RNA were the source for amplifying TCR beta CDR3 regions. The workflow started with a first-round RT-PCR run with HTBI primers and then moved on to a second-round multiplex PCR. TCRdb processed the multiplex PCR reads anew with MiXCR; each CDR3 protein has one entry. The top ten hold approximately 9.8% of the sample, which has fewer than 600,000 distinct CDR3 sequences, approximately 14% seen once. This clonotype appeared many times.

The clonotype was recovered from a woman in her 30s with Graves' ophthalmopathy. Sample: blood. The chain is built from TRBV4-1 and TRBJ2-5; 7 bases line up with TRBD1. In DNA, the CDR3 is TGCGCCAGCAGCCAACCACGGACAGGACCTCAAGAGACCCAGTACTTC. It is translated as CASSQPRTGPQETQYF.